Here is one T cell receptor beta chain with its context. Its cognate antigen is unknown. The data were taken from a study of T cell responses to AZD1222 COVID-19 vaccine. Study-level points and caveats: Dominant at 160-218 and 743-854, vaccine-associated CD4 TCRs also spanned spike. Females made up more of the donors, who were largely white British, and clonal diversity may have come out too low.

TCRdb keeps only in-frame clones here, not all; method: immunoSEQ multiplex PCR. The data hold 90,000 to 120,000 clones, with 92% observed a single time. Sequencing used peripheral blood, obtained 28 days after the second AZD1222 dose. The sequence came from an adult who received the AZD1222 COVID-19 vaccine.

The CDR3 nucleotides are TGTGCCAGCAGCTTTGAACACAACACTGAAGCTTTCTTT. It codes for CASSFEHNTEAFF. The V call is TRBV5-4, the J call TRBJ1-1; D is ambiguous. Trimming stripped 2 bases from V and 2 bases from J, with 7 bases between. This CDR3 comprises 13 residues. Germline CDR1 SGHNT, CDR2 YYREEE (reference sequence).